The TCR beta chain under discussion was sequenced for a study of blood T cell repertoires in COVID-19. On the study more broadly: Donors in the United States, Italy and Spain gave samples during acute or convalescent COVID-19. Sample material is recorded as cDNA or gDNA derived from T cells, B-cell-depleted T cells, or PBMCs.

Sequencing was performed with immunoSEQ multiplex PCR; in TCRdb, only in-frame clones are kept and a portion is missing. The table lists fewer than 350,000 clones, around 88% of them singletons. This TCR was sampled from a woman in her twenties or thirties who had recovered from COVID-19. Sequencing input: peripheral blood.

The CDR3 DNA sequence: TGTGCCAGTAGGACATGGGGAGGGGGGCACACCGGGGAGCTGTTTTTT. It codes for CASRTWGGGHTGELFF. The J gene is TRBJ2-2, the V gene TRBV19, with a tentative D call TRBD2 (7 bases). This CDR3 has 16 amino acids. Germline V lookup: CDR1 LNHDA, CDR2 SQIVND (reference sequence). V lost 6 bases and J 3 bases, leaving 17 bases between the germline ends.